A single sample is the source of the 31 T cell receptor beta chains below, sequenced in a study of blood T cell repertoires in COVID-19. Method: immunoSEQ multiplex PCR; TCRdb's copy keeps in-frame clones and lacks some. The data hold 250,000 or so clones, with about 85% observed a single time. The specimen was PBMCs or T cells enriched from blood (not recorded which). The receptors here all came from a man aged 30 to 39 who had recovered from COVID-19.

The chain recombines TRBV30 with TRBJ1-2; 7 bases are shared with TRBD1. There are 12 residues in the CDR3. CDR1 and CDR2 from the germline V gene are GTSNPN and SVGIG (reference sequence). The trim removed 5 bases at V and 9 bases at J, leaving 9 bases unmatched. CDR3 sequence: CAWDAGTARYTF. The CDR3 DNA sequence: TGTGCCTGGGACGCCGGGACAGCTCGCTACACCTTC.

The gene calls are TRBV30 and TRBJ1-2, with D possibly being TRBD1 (6 bases). This CDR3 contains 15 residues. Trimming left V 3 bases short and J 0 bases short, with 14 bases between. Germline lookup yields CDR1 GTSNPN and CDR2 SVGIG (reference sequence). CDR3 sequence: CAWSGRQDANYGYTF. The CDR3 DNA reads TGTGCCTGGAGCGGACGACAGGACGCTAACTATGGCTACACCTTC.

This clone was found a few times. The chain joins TRBV4-2 to TRBJ1-1, with a possible D match to TRBD1 (6 bases). Germline CDR1 is LGHNA and CDR2 is YNFKEQ. CDR3 size: 15 residues. V lost 0 bases and J 4 bases, leaving 12 bases between the germline ends. As DNA, the CDR3 is TGTGCCAGCAGCCAAGAGAGGGGGTTCGGCACTGAAGCTTTCTTT. Protein product: CASSQERGFGTEAFF.

The sample holds one count of this clone. V and J are TRBV9 and TRBJ2-7; 7 bases are shared with TRBD1. V shed 3 bases and J 5 bases; nucleotides not matched to a gene: 5. Germline CDR1 and CDR2: SGDLS and YYNGEE. This CDR3 is built from 13 residues. The CDR3 protein is CASSGRDSHEQYF. The CDR3 DNA reads TGTGCCAGCAGCGGAAGGGACAGCCACGAGCAGTACTTC.

The V gene is TRBV30, the J gene TRBJ1-1; no firm D call. Per the germline V gene, CDR1 is GTSNPN and CDR2 is SVGIG (reference sequence). The CDR3 extends over 13 amino acids. Trimming stripped 5 bases from V and 6 bases from J, with 16 bases between. The CDR3 nucleotides read TGTGCCTGGGACCGAGGAGGATGGGCTGAAGCTTTCTTT. Translated: CAWDRGGWAEAFF.

This clone was seen more than once but under ten times. The gene calls are TRBV29-1 and TRBJ1-1; the match to TRBD1 covers 7 bases. The germline CDR1 and CDR2 sequences are SQVTM and ANQGSEA. This CDR3 contains 15 residues. V shed 5 bases, J shed 0 bases, and the junction held 9 bases outside the gene matches. The CDR3 coding sequence is TGCAGCGTTAAGGAGGGGGCGGCCTTGAACACTGAAGCTTTCTTT. This codes for CSVKEGAALNTEAFF.

The chain joins TRBV2 to TRBJ1-5; TRBD1 aligns across 9 bases. Trimming cost V 2 bases and J 7 bases; bases outside gene matches: 9. Germline V gene sequence: CDR1 SNHLY, CDR2 FYNNEI. The CDR3 contains 16 residues. CDR3 nucleotide sequence: TGTGCCAGCAGTGAATTCCCTACAGGGGGCGGCCAGCCCCAGCATTTT. As protein: CASSEFPTGGGQPQHF.

The chain couples TRBV14 to TRBJ2-5; D gene uncertain. The V end was cut by 4 bases, the J end by 1 base, with 4 bases between. CDR3 length: 12 amino acids. Germline V gene sequence: CDR1 SGHDN, CDR2 FVKESK. The CDR3 here is CASSPFQETQYF. The CDR3 bases are TGTGCCAGCAGCCCATTCCAAGAGACCCAGTACTTC.

The chain joins TRBV5-1 to TRBJ2-7; unclear D gene. Trimming shortened V by 1 base and J by 3 bases, and 5 bases separated the two germline ends. Germline V CDR1 and CDR2: SGHRS, YFSETQ. CDR3 size: 12 residues. CDR3 DNA: TGCGCCAGCAGCTTGCCAAACTACGAGCAGTACTTC. It encodes CASSLPNYEQYF.

This chain connects TRBV28 to TRBJ1-6; TRBD1 matches 8 bases. CDR1 and CDR2 (germline): MDHEN, SYDVKM. The V segment lost 4 bases and the J segment 7 bases; nucleotides outside the gene matches: 18. The CDR3 is made up of 19 amino acids. The CDR3 coding sequence is TGTGCCAGCAGTTCTCCCCTAACGACAGGGGCGATAGGGAATTCACCCCTCCACTTT. This codes for CASSSPLTTGAIGNSPLHF.

This clone was observed a handful of times. The J gene is TRBJ1-1, the V gene TRBV11-1; D remains unclear. Trimming took off 4 bases at V and 6 bases at J, with 15 bases between the two ends. The CDR3 loop spans 14 amino acids. Germline CDR1 reads SGHAT; CDR2 reads FQDESV (reference sequence). The CDR3 DNA sequence: TGTGCCAGCAGCTCTTCATACCTGGGCGCTGAAGCTTTCTTT. It is translated as CASSSSYLGAEAFF.

The V and J genes are TRBV7-2 and TRBJ2-3, with 9 bases matching TRBD2. Trimming took 1 base from V and 1 from J; bases not matched to a gene: 3. Germline CDR1 is SGHTA and CDR2 is FQGNSA. The CDR3 contains 16 residues. As DNA, the CDR3 is TGTGCCAGCAGCTTAGAGGGCGGGGGGGGCACAGATACGCAGTATTTT. Protein sequence: CASSLEGGGGTDTQYF.

V and J are TRBV3-1 (or the pseudogene TRBV3-2) and TRBJ2-3; tentatively, D is TRBD2 (6 bases). The CDR3 has 16 amino acids. Trimming removed 3 bases from V and 0 bases from J, with 13 bases in between. The germline gives CDR1 LGHDT, CDR2 YNNKEL (reference sequence). DNA for the CDR3: TGTGCCAGCAGCCACTGGTCGGGGACTAGCACAGATACGCAGTATTTT. Protein sequence: CASSHWSGTSTDTQYF.

The J gene is TRBJ1-5, the V gene TRBV11-2; TRBD1 matches at 11 bases. CDR3 length: 14 residues. V was clipped by 3 bases and J by 5 bases; unmatched bases: 0. Germline CDR1 is SGHAT and CDR2 is FQNNGV. DNA for the CDR3: TGTGCCAGCAGCTTGGGACAGGGGGATCAGCCCCAGCATTTT. As protein: CASSLGQGDQPQHF. The variable domain in full, with the rest retrieved from reference TRBV11-2 and TRBJ1-5, is EAGVAQSPRYKIIEKRQSVAFWCNPISGHATLYWYQQILGQGPKLLIQFQNNGVVDDSQLPKDRFSAERLKGVDSTLKIQPAKLEDSAVYLCASSLGQGDQPQHFGDGTRLSIL.

The chain carries TRBV21-1 and TRBJ2-2; the DNA was not compared with TRBD1, the D call given in the table. TRBV21-1 is an annotated pseudogene. This CDR3 is 15 amino acids long. The CDR3: CASSTNRGNTGELFF. The CDR3 region has the DNA TGTGCCAGCAGCACTAACAGGGGGAACACCGGGGAGCTGTTTTTT.

V and J are TRBV2 and TRBJ1-1; D is possibly TRBD1 (5 bases). Germline V gene data show CDR1 as SNHLY and CDR2 as FYNNEI. The germline V and J ends were trimmed by 7 bases and 5 bases, with 11 bases remaining between them. CDR3 length: 12 residues. CDR3 DNA sequence: TGTGCCAGCACAGGGTTCGGGACTGAAGCTTTCTTT. Translation gives CASTGFGTEAFF. Complete variable domain (other parts from reference TRBV2 and TRBJ1-1): EPEVTQTPSHQVTQMGQEVILRCVPISNHLYFYWYRQILGQKVEFLVSFYNNEISEKSEIFDDQFSVERPDGSNFTLKIRSTKLEDSAMYFCASTGFGTEAFFGQGTRLTVV.

This sequence joins TRBV5-1 and TRBJ2-7, with D possibly matching TRBD2 (6 bases). Germline V gene sequence: CDR1 SGHRS, CDR2 YFSETQ. This CDR3 region has 16 residues. V was cut by 6 bases and J by 2 bases, with 21 bases left in between. CDR3 loop: CASTSGIGGPTYEQYF. The CDR3 DNA sequence: TGCGCCAGCACCTCCGGTATCGGGGGTCCTACCTACGAGCAGTACTTC. Supplemented by reference TRBV5-1 and TRBJ2-7, the full variable domain reads KAGVTQTPRYLIKTRGQQVTLSCSPISGHRSVSWYQQTPGQGLQFLFEYFSETQRNKGNFPGRFSGRQFSNSRSEMNVSTLELGDSALYLCASTSGIGGPTYEQYFGPGTRLTVT.

The chain carries TRBV28 and TRBJ2-7; D may be TRBD1 (5 bases). The CDR3 length is 14 residues. Deletions cut 5 bases from V and 6 bases from J, with 17 bases between. Germline V gene sequence: CDR1 MDHEN, CDR2 SYDVKM. CDR3 sequence: CASSVTQAPVEQYF. The CDR3 DNA reads as TGTGCCAGCAGTGTAACACAGGCTCCGGTCGAGCAGTACTTC.

V is TRBV7-9 and J is TRBJ2-1; D remains unclear. The CDR3 contains 12 residues. From germline, CDR1 is SEHNR and CDR2 FQNEAQ (reference sequence). The germline V and J ends were trimmed by 3 bases and 8 bases, with 8 bases remaining between them. CDR3 loop: CASSFSEYEQFF. The CDR3 nucleotides are TGTGCCAGCAGCTTTAGTGAGTATGAGCAGTTCTTC.

This chain joins TRBV9 and TRBJ2-7; D is perhaps TRBD2 (7 bases). Germline V gene sequence: CDR1 SGDLS, CDR2 YYNGEE. This CDR3 contains 17 residues. Trimming stripped 0 bases from V and 2 bases from J, with 18 bases between. The CDR3 DNA sequence: TGTGCCAGCAGCGTAGCCCCGGGGGCGGGGGTACCCTACGAGCAGTACTTC. Translating it yields CASSVAPGAGVPYEQYF.

The V gene is TRBV19, the J gene TRBJ1-2; 11 bases agree with TRBD1. The CDR3 has 14 amino acids. J lost 8 bases, V lost 4 bases, and 6 bases had no gene match. Germline loops: CDR1 LNHDA, CDR2 SQIVND (reference sequence). CDR3 nucleotide sequence: TGTGCCAGTAGTACGGACAGGGGGCTTCGAGGCTACACCTTC. It translates to CASSTDRGLRGYTF.

V usage is TRBV3-1 (or the pseudogene TRBV3-2) and J usage is TRBJ1-2, with D possibly being TRBD1 (5 bases). The CDR3 has 14 residues. Trimming shortened V by 3 bases and J by 2 bases, and 10 bases separated the two germline ends. Per germline, CDR1 LGHDT and CDR2 YNNKEL (reference sequence). The chain's CDR3 is CASSHGAGNYGYTF. DNA of the CDR3: TGTGCCAGCAGCCATGGGGCCGGGAACTATGGCTACACCTTC.

This CDR3 reads CASTPSGRGSNTGELFF. CDR3 DNA sequence: TGTGCCAGTACCCCTAGCGGGAGAGGGTCGAACACCGGGGAGCTGTTTTTT. The V and J genes are TRBV19 and TRBJ2-2; 10 bases fit TRBD2. The junction had 8 bases not matched to a gene; V was cut back by 7 bases and J by 0 bases. The CDR3 runs to 17 residues. The germline CDR1 and CDR2 sequences are LNHDA and SQIVND (reference sequence).

The chain joins TRBV6-5 to TRBJ2-1; 12 nucleotides agree with TRBD2. Germline-derived CDR1 and CDR2 are MNHEY and SVGAGI. CDR3 length equals 15 residues. The trim removed 10 bases at V and 9 bases at J, leaving 13 bases unmatched. The CDR3 coding sequence is TGTGCCACCTCCCCCCGACTAGCGGGAGCTAGTGAGCAGTTCTTC. Protein sequence: CATSPRLAGASEQFF.

The rearrangement uses TRBV11-3 and TRBJ2-1; 7 nucleotides align to TRBD2. This CDR3 region has 14 residues. Germline V lookup: CDR1 SGHNT, CDR2 YENEEA. V trimming: 4 bases; J trimming: 6 bases; junction bases outside the gene matches: 6. The CDR3 DNA reads TGTGCCAGCAGCTCCCTAAGCGGGGCCAATGAGCAGTTCTTC. It yields the protein CASSSLSGANEQFF.

The rearrangement links TRBV7-9 to TRBJ1-6, with D uncertain. The CDR3 extends over 14 amino acids. V was pared by 4 bases and J by 10 bases, with 14 bases between. Germline V gene lookup returns CDR1 SEHNR and CDR2 FQNEAQ (reference sequence). CDR3 in amino acids: CASSSVIPVSPLHF. Here the CDR3 DNA reads TGTGCCAGCAGCTCCGTAATCCCGGTATCACCCCTCCACTTT.

To note about this clone: Different DNA sequences within this sample yield the same CDR3. The chain employs TRBV5-1 and TRBJ1-6; D is perhaps TRBD1 (6 bases). CDR3 length equals 14 residues. The germline V gene has CDR1 SGHRS and CDR2 YFSETQ. V was pared by 0 bases and J by 6 bases, with 7 bases between. The chain's CDR3 is CASSLDRANSPLHF. The CDR3 DNA is TGCGCCAGCAGCTTGGACAGGGCTAATTCACCCCTCCACTTT.

The chain has TRBV11-2 and TRBJ2-6; possible D gene TRBD2, 6 bases. This CDR3 is built from 17 residues. Looked up from germline, CDR1 is SGHAT and CDR2 is FQNNGV. The V gene lost 3 bases and the J gene lost 0 bases, with 12 bases spanning the gap. The CDR3 bases are TGTGCCAGCAGCTTCCCGGAGGACTACTCTGGGGCCAACGTCCTGACTTTC. Translating it yields CASSFPEDYSGANVLTF.

This sequence joins TRBV10-3 and TRBJ1-6, with 10 bases lining up with TRBD1. V trimming: 0 bases; J trimming: 9 bases; junction bases outside the gene matches: 2. Germline assignment: CDR1 ENHRY and CDR2 SYGVKD. CDR3 length: 15 residues. The CDR3 DNA reads TGTGCCATCAGTGAGTCAAGGACAGGGGGTTCACCCCTCCACTTT. It codes for CAISESRTGGSPLHF.

The chain joins TRBV9 to TRBJ2-3; no reliable D call. The germline V gene has CDR1 SGDLS and CDR2 YYNGEE. The CDR3 spans 16 residues. V was shortened by 4 bases and J by 0 bases, with 15 bases between the two germline ends. CDR3 sequence reads: CASSIMGRSSTDTQYF. For the CDR3, the DNA is TGTGCCAGCAGCATTATGGGCAGATCTAGCACAGATACGCAGTATTTT.

This clone was counted a single time. The DNA of the CDR3 is TGTGCCAGCAGCCGCGGCGGAGGGACAGATACGCAGTATTTT. This sequence encodes CASSRGGGTDTQYF. V gene TRBV7-3 combines with J gene TRBJ2-3; D may be TRBD2 (6 bases). V was cut by 5 bases and J by 3 bases, with 12 bases left in between. The germline gives CDR1 SGHTA, CDR2 FQGTGA. The CDR3 loop spans 14 amino acids.